Below are 24 T cell receptor beta chains sequenced from a single sample in a study of blood T cell repertoires in COVID-19. The protocol was immunoSEQ multiplex PCR, while the TCRdb copy is restricted to in-frame clones and leaves out a portion. The profile shows around 330,000 clones, around 90% of them singletons. The sample was PBMCs or T cells enriched from blood (not recorded which). All receptors derive from a man in his sixties who had recovered from COVID-19.

This clone has a handful of counts. The genes are TRBV7-5 and TRBJ1-1; the table's TRBD1 call for D was not verified on the DNA. TRBV7-5 is classified as a pseudogene. The CDR3 totals 16 residues. Here the CDR3 reads CARSPLRTGVLTEAFF. In nucleotides, the CDR3 is TGTGCCAGAAGCCCACTAAGGACAGGCGTACTCACTGAAGCTTTCTTT.

This chain links TRBV3-1 (or the pseudogene TRBV3-2) with TRBJ2-1, with 8 bases aligning to TRBD2. V lost 1 base and J lost 4; bases outside the gene matches: 9. The CDR3 runs to 17 residues. Germline CDR1 and CDR2: LGHDT and YNNKEL (reference sequence). This CDR3 is CASSQGGGLAGYNEQFF. In DNA, the CDR3 is TGTGCCAGCAGCCAAGGGGGGGGGCTAGCGGGTTACAATGAGCAGTTCTTC.

The rearrangement links TRBV12-5 to TRBJ1-3; possibly TRBD1 for D (6 bases). The length of the CDR3 is 17 residues. The germline V gene encodes CDR1 LGHNT and CDR2 FRNRAP. V was clipped by 0 bases and J by 0 bases, with 12 bases between them. CDR3 in DNA: TGTGCTAGTGGTTTGGTCCGGGACACCAGCTCTGGAAACACCATATATTTT. It translates to CASGLVRDTSSGNTIYF.

The chain links TRBV12-3 or TRBV12-4 to TRBJ1-3; D call uncertain. The CDR3 has 11 residues. Trimming removed 11 bases at V and 0 bases at J, with 5 bases between. The DNA for the CDR3 is TGTGCCGGGAGCTCTGGAAACACCATATATTTT. Translation gives CAGSSGNTIYF.

J is TRBJ1-2 and V is TRBV20-1; D might be TRBD1 (6 bases). The CDR3 loop spans 9 amino acids. The ends were cut back, 6 bases at V and 11 bases at J, with 10 bases in the middle. Germline V gives CDR1 DFQATT, CDR2 SNEGSKA (reference sequence). CDR3 DNA sequence: TGCAGTGCCACACAGGGATACACCTTC. Translated, it gives CSATQGYTF.

The chain has TRBV6-5 and TRBJ1-4; TRBD1 agrees at 7 bases. Losses at the gene ends were 6 bases for V and 5 bases for J; bases not matched to a gene: 6. Germline loops: CDR1 MNHEY, CDR2 SVGAGI. CDR3 length: 14 amino acids. CDR3 in amino acids: CASRVGQPNEKLFF. The CDR3, as DNA: TGTGCCAGCAGGGTGGGACAGCCAAATGAAAAACTGTTTTTT.

The V and J genes are TRBV9 and TRBJ2-2; D gene ambiguous. The germline V gene encodes CDR1 SGDLS and CDR2 YYNGEE. The length of the CDR3 is 15 residues. Trimming removed 1 base at V and 1 base at J, with 8 bases between. CDR3 protein: CASSVRSENTGELFF. Here the CDR3 DNA reads TGTGCCAGCAGCGTACGGAGTGAGAACACCGGGGAGCTGTTTTTT.

The chain employs TRBV9 and TRBJ1-3; 7 bases line up with TRBD1. The CDR3 has 16 amino acids. With V trimmed by 4 bases and J by 4 bases, 11 bases remained unmatched. Germline V gene lookup returns CDR1 SGDLS and CDR2 YYNGEE. In nucleotides, the CDR3 is TGTGCCAGCAGCCCCTCGGGACAGACGCCGGGAAACACCATATATTTT. It yields the protein CASSPSGQTPGNTIYF.

In DNA form, the CDR3 reads TGCGCCAGCAGCTTGCGCGAGGGGCGGGGGACGAACACCGGGGAGCTGTTTTTT. Translating it yields CASSLREGRGTNTGELFF. The chain is built from TRBV4-1 and TRBJ2-2; TRBD2 aligns across 7 bases. The germline V gene has CDR1 MGHRA and CDR2 YSYEKL. The J segment lost 0 bases and the V segment lost 5 bases, leaving 12 bases of the junction unmatched. The CDR3 covers 18 residues.

This chain joins TRBV5-6 and TRBJ2-7; 9 nucleotides align to TRBD1. Germline CDR1 SGHDT, CDR2 YYEEEE. This CDR3 is 15 amino acids long. The V and J ends lost 4 bases and 1 base, in that order; junction bases with no gene match: 6. The CDR3 DNA sequence: TGTGCCAGCAGCCCCCGGGACAGGGTATCCTACGAGCAGTACTTC. Translating it yields CASSPRDRVSYEQYF.

V and J are TRBV7-9 and TRBJ2-3; 13 bases agree with TRBD2. Germline V CDR1 and CDR2: SEHNR, FQNEAQ (reference sequence). CDR3 length: 18 amino acids. Germline trimming cut 5 bases from V and 2 bases from J; bases unmatched to any gene: 10. DNA of the CDR3: TGTGCCAGCAGCAGAACTAGCGGGGGGGCGCCCTTCACAGATACGCAGTATTTT. Its protein product is CASSRTSGGAPFTDTQYF. Filled out from reference TRBV7-9 and TRBJ2-3, the complete variable domain reads DTGVSQNPRHKITKRGQNVTFRCDPISEHNRLYWYRQTLGQGPEFLTYFQNEAQLEKSRLLSDRFSAERPKGSFSTLEIQRTEQGDSAMYLCASSRTSGGAPFTDTQYFGPGTRLTVL.

The J gene is TRBJ1-3, the V gene TRBV15; D is unresolved. Germline V gene lookup returns CDR1 LNHNV and CDR2 YYDKDF (reference sequence). CDR3 length: 14 residues. V was cut by 1 base and J by 4 bases, with 8 bases left in between. For the CDR3, the DNA is TGTGCCACCAGCAGAGGGGAGGTCGGAAACACCATATATTTT. Its protein product is CATSRGEVGNTIYF.

The rearrangement uses TRBV5-1 and TRBJ2-5; 11 bases are a match to TRBD2. Germline V gene lookup returns CDR1 SGHRS and CDR2 YFSETQ. The junction had 9 bases not matched to a gene; V was cut back by 0 bases and J by 5 bases. CDR3 length equals 17 residues. CDR3 sequence: CASSLALAGGLGETQYF. Here the CDR3 DNA reads TGCGCCAGCAGCTTGGCCCTAGCGGGGGGCCTCGGGGAGACCCAGTACTTC. Variable domain in full (rest from reference TRBV5-1 and TRBJ2-5): KAGVTQTPRYLIKTRGQQVTLSCSPISGHRSVSWYQQTPGQGLQFLFEYFSETQRNKGNFPGRFSGRQFSNSRSEMNVSTLELGDSALYLCASSLALAGGLGETQYFGPGTRLLVL.

The chain links TRBV24-1 to TRBJ1-5; the D is unclear. Per germline, CDR1 KGHDR and CDR2 SFDVKD. The CDR3 spans 14 residues. The germline V and J ends were trimmed by 1 base and 4 bases, with 7 bases remaining between them. The CDR3 DNA follows: TGTGCCACCAGTGATTTTTCGGGGAATCAGCCCCAGCATTTT. Protein: CATSDFSGNQPQHF.

The genes are TRBV5-6 and TRBJ2-7, with D hard to call. The germline gives CDR1 SGHDT, CDR2 YYEEEE. The V gene lost 2 bases and the J gene lost 6 bases, with 9 bases spanning the gap. This CDR3 spans 12 amino acids. The CDR3 DNA sequence: TGTGCCAGCAGCTTTAGTAGTAGCGAGCAGTACTTC. Amino acid sequence: CASSFSSSEQYF.

The genes are TRBV5-5 and TRBJ2-7, with 7 nucleotides matching TRBD1. CDR1 and CDR2 from the germline V gene are SGHKS and YYEKEE (reference sequence). Trimming took 4 bases from V and 7 from J; bases not matched to a gene: 14. The CDR3 is 15 residues long. This chain's CDR3 is CASSSTGTAPGEQYF. DNA for the CDR3: TGTGCCAGCAGCAGTACCGGGACAGCCCCCGGAGAGCAGTACTTC.

V is TRBV7-9 and J is TRBJ1-1; D is possibly TRBD1 (6 bases). V dropped 6 bases and J dropped 0 bases, with 17 bases sitting between them. Germline V lookup: CDR1 SEHNR, CDR2 FQNEAQ (reference sequence). The length of the CDR3 is 16 residues. The CDR3 coding sequence is TGTGCCAGCAGATACACCCCGGGACATATGAACACTGAAGCTTTCTTT. This sequence encodes CASRYTPGHMNTEAFF. The full variable domain, with the rest looked up from reference TRBV7-9 and TRBJ1-1, is DTGVSQNPRHKITKRGQNVTFRCDPISEHNRLYWYRQTLGQGPEFLTYFQNEAQLEKSRLLSDRFSAERPKGSFSTLEIQRTEQGDSAMYLCASRYTPGHMNTEAFFGQGTRLTVV.

CDR3 residues: CASSLDSRVYNSPLHF. The CDR3 bases are TGTGCCAGCAGTTTAGACTCCAGGGTCTATAATTCACCCCTCCACTTT. This chain links TRBV27 with TRBJ1-6; the D gene is possibly TRBD1 (5 bases). Germline CDR1 reads MNHEY; CDR2 reads SMNVEV (reference sequence). The ends were cut back, 2 bases at V and 3 bases at J, with 11 bases in the middle. The CDR3 extends over 16 amino acids.

The genes are TRBV9 and TRBJ2-5; D is unclear. This CDR3 spans 15 amino acids. Germline assignment: CDR1 SGDLS and CDR2 YYNGEE. V lost 0 bases to trimming and J lost 4 bases, with 13 bases between them. The CDR3 sequence: CASSVGVVRGETQYF. In nucleotides, the CDR3 is TGTGCCAGCAGCGTAGGCGTGGTACGCGGAGAGACCCAGTACTTC.

The gene calls are TRBV7-8 and TRBJ2-1; 10 nucleotides agree with TRBD1. The germline V gene has CDR1 SGHVS and CDR2 FQNEAQ. Unmatched junction bases numbered 22, after V lost 5 bases and J lost 6 bases. The CDR3 totals 20 residues. CDR3 coding DNA: TGTGCCAGCAGCGCGGCGAACCGGGACAGGGGACTGCAATTCCCCAATGAGCAGTTCTTC. This encodes CASSAANRDRGLQFPNEQFF.

This chain links TRBV29-1 with TRBJ2-5; no reliable D call. CDR3 length: 12 amino acids. Trimming took 6 bases from V and 5 from J, leaving 13 bases between them. The germline V gene has CDR1 SQVTM and CDR2 ANQGSEA. CDR3 DNA: TGCAGCGTCTCGAGACTGTCGGAGACCCAGTACTTC. This encodes CSVSRLSETQYF.

The chain uses TRBV7-2 and TRBJ1-1, with 12 bases matching TRBD1. Germline lookup yields CDR1 SGHTA and CDR2 FQGNSA. The CDR3 has 16 amino acids. V was pared by 3 bases and J by 5 bases, with 7 bases of the junction left unmatched. In nucleotides, the CDR3 is TGTGCCAGCAGCTTCCGGGGACAGGGGGCGCGGACTGAAGCTTTCTTT. Its protein product is CASSFRGQGARTEAFF. Variable domain in full (rest from reference TRBV7-2 and TRBJ1-1): GAGVSQSPSNKVTEKGKDVELRCDPISGHTALYWYRQSLGQGLEFLIYFQGNSAPDKSGLPSDRFSAERTGGSVSTLTIQRTQQEDSAVYLCASSFRGQGARTEAFFGQGTRLTVV.

The chain combines TRBV27 with TRBJ2-2, with 15 positions matching TRBD2. This CDR3 comprises 21 residues. Germline V lookup: CDR1 MNHEY, CDR2 SMNVEV (reference sequence). Germline trimming cut 6 bases from V and 2 bases from J; bases unmatched to any gene: 16. In DNA form, the CDR3 reads TGTGCCAGCAGCCCTCACTTTAGGACTAGCGGGAGGGCCGGAAACACCGGGGAGCTGTTTTTT. It is translated as CASSPHFRTSGRAGNTGELFF.

This clone occurred a few times. The chain is built from TRBV30 and TRBJ1-5; D is perhaps TRBD1 (5 bases). The germline V and J ends were trimmed by 3 bases and 5 bases, with 17 bases remaining between them. CDR1 is GTSNPN and CDR2 is SVGIG in the germline V gene (reference sequence). This CDR3 is 15 amino acids long. CDR3 amino acids: CAWSSAGQWDQPQHF. In nucleotides, the CDR3 is TGTGCCTGGAGCTCCGCGGGGCAATGGGATCAGCCCCAGCATTTT.